These 25 T cell receptor beta chains were all obtained from the same sample, sequenced in a study of Graves' ophthalmopathy and Graves' hyperthyroidism. For repertoire sequencing, the TCR beta CDR3 regions were amplified from RNA transcripts. A first-round RT-PCR used HTBI primers, followed by a second-round multiplex PCR. TCRdb analysed the multiplex PCR reads with MiXCR anew, one entry per CDR3 protein. The table shows 400,000 or so distinct CDR3 sequences, with 15% occurring only once. The sequencing input was peripheral blood. The source is a young woman with stable Graves' hyperthyroidism.

This clonotype was observed at least ten times. The chain links TRBV5-1 to TRBJ2-5; 11 positions agree with TRBD2. Trimming removed 4 bases from V and 5 bases from J; junction bases left unmatched: 4. Per the germline V gene, CDR1 is SGHRS and CDR2 is YFSETQ. The CDR3 loop spans 14 amino acids. CDR3: CASSLAGGFETQYF. CDR3 bases: TGCGCCAGCAGCCTAGCGGGGGGTTTTGAGACCCAGTACTTC.

This chain joins TRBV3-1 and TRBJ1-2; 9 positions match TRBD1. Germline V gene data show CDR1 as LGHDT and CDR2 as YNNKEL (reference sequence). The CDR3 consists of 15 residues. The V and J ends lost 0 bases and 8 bases, in that order; junction bases with no gene match: 7. The CDR3 loop reads CASSQEGDRVGGYTF. The CDR3 coding sequence is TGTGCCAGCAGCCAAGAGGGGGACAGGGTGGGCGGCTACACCTTC.

This clonotype came up many times. The V gene is TRBV20-1, the J gene TRBJ2-7; TRBD2 is a possible D gene (5 bases). Germline V gene data show CDR1 as DFQATT and CDR2 as SNEGSKA (reference sequence). V shed 0 bases and J shed 7 bases, with 19 bases lying between them. CDR3 length equals 15 residues. The CDR3 DNA is TGCAGTGCTAGAGACATGGTGAGGCCGAGCGGAGAGCAGTACTTC. Translating it yields CSARDMVRPSGEQYF.

This clonotype was seen only a few times. V gene TRBV3-1 combines with J gene TRBJ2-3, with TRBD2 matching 8 bases. The CDR3 has 15 residues. Germline V gene sequence: CDR1 LGHDT, CDR2 YNNKEL (reference sequence). V gave up 2 bases and J gave up 6 bases; unmatched junction bases: 7. CDR3 region: CASSQRTSSVDTQYF. As DNA, the CDR3 is TGTGCCAGCAGCCAACGGACTAGCTCGGTGGATACGCAGTATTTT.

This clonotype was observed a handful of times. The rearrangement uses TRBV11-2 and TRBJ2-6; D unresolved. Deletions cut 0 bases from V and 3 bases from J, with 15 bases between. The germline V gene encodes CDR1 SGHAT and CDR2 FQNNGV. The CDR3 has 18 residues. The CDR3 bases are TGTGCCAGCAGCTTAGAGGGCCTCCTCTCTGTTGGGGCCAACGTCCTGACTTTC. It codes for CASSLEGLLSVGANVLTF. The full variable domain, its missing parts supplied by reference TRBV11-2 and TRBJ2-6, is EAGVAQSPRYKIIEKRQSVAFWCNPISGHATLYWYQQILGQGPKLLIQFQNNGVVDDSQLPKDRFSAERLKGVDSTLKIQPAKLEDSAVYLCASSLEGLLSVGANVLTFGAGSRLTVL.

The V gene is TRBV9, the J gene TRBJ1-1, with TRBD1 matching over 9 bases. Trimming removed 0 bases from V and 5 bases from J; junction bases left unmatched: 8. This CDR3 is 16 amino acids long. Germline CDR1 and CDR2: SGDLS and YYNGEE. CDR3 sequence (DNA): TGTGCCAGCAGCGTAGGTCGGACAGGGGAATTAACTGAAGCTTTCTTT. This encodes CASSVGRTGELTEAFF.

Concerning this clonotype itself: At one end, the junction sequence differs from germline, possibly due to a read error. This sequence joins TRBV5-1 and TRBJ2-7, with TRBD1 matching 10 bases. Germline-derived CDR1 and CDR2 are SGHRS and YFSETQ. This CDR3 spans 16 amino acids. This CDR3 reads CSSSLAWDRGTYEQYF. DNA of the CDR3: TGCTCCAGCAGCTTGGCATGGGACAGGGGAACCTACGAGCAGTACTTC.

This clonotype was detected many times. This chain links TRBV29-1 with TRBJ2-7; TRBD1 agrees at 11 bases. The junction had 7 bases not matched to a gene; V was cut back by 5 bases and J by 4 bases. This CDR3 spans 14 amino acids. Per germline, CDR1 SQVTM and CDR2 ANQGSEA. For the CDR3, the DNA is TGCAGCGTTCTGGACAGGGGGCAGATGTACGAGCAGTACTTC. It yields the protein CSVLDRGQMYEQYF.

This clonotype was detected ten times or more. The J gene is TRBJ1-2, the V gene TRBV6-2 or TRBV6-3; D call uncertain. V lost 0 bases, J lost 3 bases, and 8 bases lay in between. The germline V gene encodes CDR1 MNHEY and CDR2 SVGEGT. CDR3 length equals 14 residues. The CDR3 sequence: CASSYSGLDYGYTF. The CDR3 nucleotides are TGTGCCAGCAGTTACTCGGGGTTGGACTATGGCTACACCTTC.

The V and J genes are TRBV4-1 and TRBJ1-1, with TRBD1 matching over 9 bases. CDR3 length: 16 residues. Germline-derived CDR1 and CDR2 are MGHRA and YSYEKL. Germline trimming cut 6 bases from V and 0 bases from J; bases unmatched to any gene: 8. The CDR3, as DNA: TGCGCCAGCAGGAAGGGACAGGGAACGATGAACACTGAAGCTTTCTTT. Its translation is CASRKGQGTMNTEAFF.

The chain combines TRBV9 with TRBJ2-7; D is unclear. The germline V gene has CDR1 SGDLS and CDR2 YYNGEE. The V and J ends lost 0 bases and 2 bases respectively, with 9 bases between them. This CDR3 contains 14 residues. DNA for the CDR3: TGTGCCAGCAGCGTAGGTAGTGGTCCCTACGAGCAGTACTTC. This codes for CASSVGSGPYEQYF.

The gene calls are TRBV12-3 or TRBV12-4 and TRBJ1-3; TRBD1 agrees at 8 bases. This CDR3 has 14 residues. The V and J ends lost 6 bases and 3 bases, in that order; junction bases with no gene match: 4. CDR3 protein: CASSATGGGNTIYF. The DNA for the CDR3 is TGTGCCAGCAGCGCCACAGGGGGTGGAAACACCATATATTTT.

There are many counts of this clonotype. The chain carries TRBV10-3 and TRBJ2-5; 9 nucleotides line up with TRBD1. V trimming: 0 bases; J trimming: 2 bases; junction bases outside the gene matches: 10. The CDR3 extends over 18 amino acids. CDR1 ENHRY and CDR2 SYGVKD come from the germline V gene. The CDR3 region is CAISESSRTGEVQETQYF. The CDR3 bases are TGTGCCATCAGTGAGTCTTCCCGGACAGGGGAGGTTCAAGAGACCCAGTACTTC.

This clonotype has more than one count but fewer than ten. The CDR3 sequence: CASSLRHPSYGYTF. In DNA form, the CDR3 reads TGTGCCAGCAGTTTGCGGCACCCTAGCTATGGCTACACCTTC. The chain joins TRBV27 to TRBJ1-2; D unclear. Germline assignment: CDR1 MNHEY and CDR2 SMNVEV (reference sequence). This CDR3 comprises 14 residues. V gave up 3 bases and J gave up 4 bases, with 12 bases separating them.

This clonotype was found a few times. V usage is TRBV6-2 or TRBV6-3 and J usage is TRBJ2-5, with 11 positions matching TRBD2. Germline V gene lookup returns CDR1 MNHEY and CDR2 SVGEGT. The CDR3 consists of 17 residues. V shed 4 bases and J 2 bases; nucleotides not matched to a gene: 9. The DNA for the CDR3 is TGTGCCAGCAGTTTCATTCTTGGGACTAGCGGTCAAGAGACCCAGTACTTC. Translating gives CASSFILGTSGQETQYF.

As for this clonotype: This may arise from a read error, as a much more abundant clone is one base away. The chain couples TRBV6-1 to TRBJ1-5; D ambiguous. The ends were cut back, 3 bases at V and 5 bases at J, with 14 bases in the middle. The CDR3 sequence is 15 residues long. CDR1 and CDR2 (germline): MNHNS, SASEGT. In DNA form, the CDR3 reads TGTGCCAGCAGTGAGCTTTCCCATGGGTATCAGCCCCAGCATTTT. It encodes CASSELSHGYQPQHF.

This clonotype was detected many times. The rearrangement uses TRBV12-3 or TRBV12-4 and TRBJ1-1; possible D gene TRBD1, 5 bases. The CDR3 extends over 18 amino acids. The ends were cut back, 3 bases at V and 6 bases at J, with 26 bases in the middle. DNA of the CDR3: TGTGCCAGCAGTTTGGGGGTCGGATGGGAATCCCAAGACGCTGAAGCTTTCTTT. Translating it yields CASSLGVGWESQDAEAFF.

Many counts were recorded for this clonotype. No conserved phenylalanine or tryptophan ends this CDR3, so it is likely a read error. The chain employs TRBV12-3 or TRBV12-4 and TRBJ1-1; 9 bases line up with TRBD1. This CDR3 has 15 amino acids. V lost 5 bases, J lost 5 bases, and 9 bases stayed unmatched. The CDR3 DNA reads as TGTGCCAGCAGTCTGGACAGGGGAGGGGGGACTGAAGCTTTCTTG. Translated: CASSLDRGGGTEAFL.

This chain joins TRBV20-1 and TRBJ1-2, with D hard to call. The CDR3 runs 12 residues. CDR1 DFQATT and CDR2 SNEGSKA come from the germline V gene (reference sequence). Between the trimmed V and J ends, which lost 6 bases and 8 bases, there was a span of 16 bases. Here the CDR3 reads CSAPMGSGGYTF. CDR3 in DNA: TGCAGTGCCCCTATGGGCAGCGGGGGCTACACCTTC.

The table lists this clonotype with many counts. This chain links TRBV12-3 or TRBV12-4 with TRBJ2-3, with D perhaps matching TRBD1 or TRBD2 (5 bases each). CDR3 size: 16 residues. V dropped 4 bases and J dropped 1 base, with 15 bases sitting between them. CDR3 protein: CASSSRGARGTDTQYF. DNA for the CDR3: TGTGCCAGCAGTTCCAGAGGGGCGAGGGGCACAGATACGCAGTATTTT.

The table lists this clonotype with a few counts. The chain combines TRBV28 with TRBJ1-2; no reliable D call. The CDR3 runs to 15 residues. Per the germline V gene, CDR1 is MDHEN and CDR2 is SYDVKM. V was trimmed by 4 bases and J by 10 bases, leaving 22 bases between them. The CDR3 bases are TGTGCCAGCAGTTATCAGTTTCTACGAAGGGTGGCCTACACCTTC. Translated, it gives CASSYQFLRRVAYTF.

This clonotype was observed many times. The J gene is TRBJ1-1, the V gene TRBV11-2; TRBD1 matches at 7 bases. This CDR3 region has 17 residues. V lost 5 bases and J lost 3; bases outside the gene matches: 15. Germline V gene lookup returns CDR1 SGHAT and CDR2 FQNNGV. CDR3 sequence (DNA): TGTGCCAGCAGCCCACAGACAGGGAGGGTGAGGGACACTGAAGCTTTCTTT. This gives the protein CASSPQTGRVRDTEAFF.

This clonotype was seen repeatedly, ten times or more. The rearrangement uses TRBV4-1 and TRBJ1-1; no clear D gene. With 1 base removed from V and 4 bases from J, the gap between germline ends came to 7 bases. This CDR3 is built from 13 residues. Germline CDR1 and CDR2: MGHRA and YSYEKL. CDR3 sequence: CASSQVWGTEAFF. For the CDR3, the DNA is TGCGCCAGCAGCCAAGTATGGGGCACTGAAGCTTTCTTT.

This clonotype was seen many times. V usage is TRBV19 and J usage is TRBJ1-3, with D unclear. Germline CDR1 reads LNHDA; CDR2 reads SQIVND (reference sequence). The germline V and J ends were trimmed by 3 bases and 0 bases, with 15 bases remaining between them. This CDR3 has 17 amino acids. The CDR3 DNA follows: TGTGCCAGTAGTATCGTTGGAGGGAGTCCCTCTGGAAACACCATATATTTT. It specifies CASSIVGGSPSGNTIYF.

This clonotype was counted many times. The genes are TRBV5-1 and TRBJ1-2; TRBD1 is a possible D gene (5 bases). CDR1 is SGHRS and CDR2 is YFSETQ in the germline V gene. The CDR3 totals 13 residues. Trimming took off 2 bases at V and 8 bases at J, with 13 bases between the two ends. The CDR3 protein is CASSFSGARGYTF. CDR3 bases: TGCGCCAGCAGCTTTTCCGGGGCGAGGGGCTACACCTTC.